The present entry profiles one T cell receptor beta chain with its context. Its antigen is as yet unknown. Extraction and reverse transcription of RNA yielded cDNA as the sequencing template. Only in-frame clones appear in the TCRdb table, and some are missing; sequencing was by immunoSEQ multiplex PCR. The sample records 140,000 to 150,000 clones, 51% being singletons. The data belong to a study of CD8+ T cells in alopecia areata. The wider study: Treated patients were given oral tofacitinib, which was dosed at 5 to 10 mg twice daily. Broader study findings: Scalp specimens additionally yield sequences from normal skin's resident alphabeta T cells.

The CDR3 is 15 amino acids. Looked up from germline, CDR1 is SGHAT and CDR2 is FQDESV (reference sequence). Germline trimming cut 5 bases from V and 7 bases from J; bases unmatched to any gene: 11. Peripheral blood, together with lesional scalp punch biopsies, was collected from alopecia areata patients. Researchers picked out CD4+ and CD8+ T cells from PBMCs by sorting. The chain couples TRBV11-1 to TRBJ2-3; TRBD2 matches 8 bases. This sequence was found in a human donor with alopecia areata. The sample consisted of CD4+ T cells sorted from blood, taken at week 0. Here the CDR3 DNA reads TGTGCCAGCAGCCCCGGGTCCAGCGGGAGAAATACGCAGTATTTT. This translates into CASSPGSSGRNTQYF. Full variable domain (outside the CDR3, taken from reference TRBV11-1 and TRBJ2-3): EAEVAQSPRYKITEKSQAVAFWCDPISGHATLYWYRQILGQGPELLVQFQDESVVDDSQLPKDRFSAERLKGVDSTLKIQPAELGDSAMYLCASSPGSSGRNTQYFGPGTRLTVL.